This T cell receptor (beta chain) originates from a study of blood T cell repertoires in COVID-19. Study in general: Samples taken during acute and convalescent COVID-19 were collected in the United States, Italy and Spain. PBMCs, B-cell-depleted T cells, or T cells provided the cDNA or gDNA that made up the material.

Germline lookup yields CDR1 MDHEN and CDR2 SYDVKM. The CDR3 sequence is 12 residues long. Germline trimming cut 6 bases from V and 5 bases from J; bases unmatched to any gene: 3. The method was immunoSEQ multiplex PCR; TCRdb's version includes in-frame clones alone and lacks a portion of them. The sample carries approximately 150,000 clones, roughly four fifths recorded once. This clonotype was obtained from a man in his 60s with active or convalescent COVID-19. This chain joins TRBV28 and TRBJ1-2, with TRBD1 identical over 7 bases. Input material: peripheral blood. DNA of the CDR3: TGTGCCAGCAGCCGGACAGGATATGGCTACACCTTC. The encoded protein is CASSRTGYGYTF.